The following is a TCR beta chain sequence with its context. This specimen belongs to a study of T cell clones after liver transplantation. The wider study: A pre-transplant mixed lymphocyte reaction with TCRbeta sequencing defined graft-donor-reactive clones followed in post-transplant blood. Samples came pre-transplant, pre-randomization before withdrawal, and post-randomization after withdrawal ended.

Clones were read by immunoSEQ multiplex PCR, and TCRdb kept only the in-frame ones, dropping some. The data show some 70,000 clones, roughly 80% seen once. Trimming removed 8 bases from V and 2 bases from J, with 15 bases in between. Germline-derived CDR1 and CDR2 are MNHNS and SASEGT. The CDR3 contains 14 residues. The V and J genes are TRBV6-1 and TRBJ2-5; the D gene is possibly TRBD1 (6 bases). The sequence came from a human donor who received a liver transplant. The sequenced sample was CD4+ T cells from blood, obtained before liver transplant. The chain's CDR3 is CASVNNRAQETQYF. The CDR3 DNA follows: TGTGCCAGCGTTAATAACAGGGCACAAGAGACCCAGTACTTC.